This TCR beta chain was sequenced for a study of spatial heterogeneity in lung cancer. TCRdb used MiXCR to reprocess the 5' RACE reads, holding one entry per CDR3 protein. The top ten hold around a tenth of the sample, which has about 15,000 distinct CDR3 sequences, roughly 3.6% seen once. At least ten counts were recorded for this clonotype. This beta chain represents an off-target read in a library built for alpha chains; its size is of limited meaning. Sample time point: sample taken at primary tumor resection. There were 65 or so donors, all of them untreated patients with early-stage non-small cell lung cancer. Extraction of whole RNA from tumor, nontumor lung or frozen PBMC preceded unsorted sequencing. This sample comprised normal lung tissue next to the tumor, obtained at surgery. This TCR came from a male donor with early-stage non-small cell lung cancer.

In DNA form, the CDR3 reads TGCGCCAGCAGCTTGGGCTCGCAGGGACTCTATGGCTACACCTTC. Translated: CASSLGSQGLYGYTF. The chain joins TRBV5-1 to TRBJ1-2; weak D call: TRBD1 (5 bases). Looked up from germline, CDR1 is SGHRS and CDR2 is YFSETQ. V was clipped by 0 bases and J by 4 bases, with 13 bases between them. This CDR3 contains 15 residues. The full variable domain, rest sourced from reference TRBV5-1 and TRBJ1-2, is KAGVTQTPRYLIKTRGQQVTLSCSPISGHRSVSWYQQTPGQGLQFLFEYFSETQRNKGNFPGRFSGRQFSNSRSEMNVSTLELGDSALYLCASSLGSQGLYGYTFGSGTRLTVV.